This TCR beta chain was found in a study of T cell therapy after organ transplantation (dated by TCRdb to about 2019). About the study as a whole: Autologous CMV-specific T cells, expanded in vitro for roughly 2 weeks with a peptide pool of 30 HLA class I and II CMV epitopes, were used as therapy products. Each patient got up to 6 T cell doses, given every 2 weeks, and was then monitored for about seven months after finishing therapy. Of the roughly ten patients, eight were classified as clinical responders and two as nonresponders. Across 2 to 6 intravenous infusions, patients got a median of 1.92 x 10^8 CMV-specific T cells. The study was a follow-up TRBV repertoire analysis of an open-label phase I trial of autologous CMV-specific adoptive T cell therapy in solid-organ transplant recipients. Pretherapy peripheral blood samples were collected before commencement of T cell therapy. Only about 85% of the 10 patients had long-term post-therapy samples available. Beyond this particular receptor, the publication reports: Before therapy, nonresponders had marked clonal expansions, and after therapy the repertoires of nonresponders changed only minimally. Fold change in CD8 clonality after therapy inversely correlated with pretherapy clonality, suggesting less biased repertoires were more receptive to remodeling. The small number of expansions detected in nonresponders may reflect reduced sample coverage resulting from poor CD8+ T cell yield. Post-therapy reconstitution appeared to include both transferred clonotypes and endogenous clonotypes not detected in the therapy products. The small cohort prevented assessing confounders such as concurrent antirejection and antiviral medications.

The sample's time point, from its label and the paper: before start of T cell therapy. Solid-organ transplant recipients with drug-resistant/recurrent cytomegalovirus were included as patients. Ten trial participants were selected for repertoire analysis based on availability of post-therapy peripheral blood mononuclear cells. A BD FACSAria III was used to sort viable CD3+CD8+CD4- lymphocytes from PBMCs. Genomic DNA was extracted from sorted cells with the Qiagen DNeasy Kit. The germline V gene (reference sequence) gives CDR1 as SEHNR and CDR2 as FQNEAQ. The germline V end is reduced by 2 bases and the J end by 5 bases; junction bases left unmatched: 5. From its cysteine to its phenylalanine, the CDR3 spans 15 amino acids. The CDR3 DNA has 45 bases and is translated from base 1. This clone is a singleton in its sample. It lacks a known antigen. Per-base quality was not reported, and no clone a single base away is much larger than it.

Using the immunoSEQ two-step, bias-controlled multiplex PCR assay, TRB CDR3 regions were amplified from genomic DNA. CDR3 libraries were sequenced on an Illumina NextSeq 500. As for the original processing: Initial alignment and bioinformatics, including bias normalization against synthetic CDR3 analogs, were performed with the immunoSEQ Analyzer platform. V, D and J gene annotation followed the IMGT database definitions. Additional TRBV analyses were carried out with default settings in VDJtools version 1.1.10 and the R package tcR version 2.2.1.11. GLIPH analysis was done using default settings in version 1.0. For CDR3 sequences with at least 5 reads, significant changes in clonotype frequency were assessed with a 2-sided binomial test and Benjamini-Hochberg correction (alpha = 0.01). Imported from immuneACCESS, the table was reduced by TCRdb to in-frame sequences with V and J called. These copies leave out some clones; in studies compared against another copy, an unresolved V gene accounts for under half, and the cause of the remainder is not known. That table furnishes V, J and clone size, whereas the DNA furnished D and trimming. This sample lists approximately 2,500 clones; roughly three quarters were detected once. The top ten clonotypes cover around 30% of the sample.

This clonotype was obtained from a human patient who had received a solid organ transplant and had CMV disease. Sequencing used CD8+ T cells from blood, obtained before autologous CMV-specific T cell therapy. The chain couples TRBV7-9 to TRBJ2-3; 9 junctional bases match TRBD2. This receptor has the CDR3 CASSLLAGGLDTQYF. At the DNA level, the sequence is TGTGCCAGCAGCTTACTGGCGGGAGGGTTAGATACGCAGTATTTT.